These 25 T cell receptor beta chains originate from one sample sequenced in a study of cytomegalovirus exposure and HLA in healthy donors. Amplification used 60 Vbeta primers and 13 Jbeta primers. Only in-frame clones appear in the TCRdb table, and some are missing; sequencing was by immunoSEQ multiplex PCR. The sample's table shows approximately 38,000 clones. The specimen sequenced was PBMCs. The origin of the receptors is a human donor in good health.

The CDR3 nucleotides are TGTGCCTGGAACGGGGGGGCCGTGGACGAGCAGTACTTC. This encodes CAWNGGAVDEQYF. The chain employs TRBV30 and TRBJ2-7, with 8 bases fitting TRBD2. Germline V lookup: CDR1 GTSNPN, CDR2 SVGIG (reference sequence). This CDR3 is built from 13 residues. V shed 4 bases and J 5 bases; nucleotides not matched to a gene: 7.

This chain joins TRBV7-8 and TRBJ1-2; 8 nucleotides match TRBD1. CDR3 size: 15 residues. J gave up 8 bases and V 1 base, and 9 bases lay outside the gene matches. Germline CDR1 SGHVS, CDR2 FQNEAQ. DNA of the CDR3: TGTGCCAGCAGCTTAGTGATGCAGGGGGCGAGGGGCTACACCTTC. Translating gives CASSLVMQGARGYTF.

This chain joins TRBV5-1 and TRBJ1-1, with TRBD1 matching 7 bases. Per germline, CDR1 SGHRS and CDR2 YFSETQ. The length of the CDR3 is 14 residues. V dropped 6 bases and J dropped 1; count of bases not matched to a gene: 6. The CDR3 region has the DNA TGCGCCAGCATCCCCGGGACAGAGAACACTGAAGCTTTCTTT. Amino acids: CASIPGTENTEAFF.

This chain joins TRBV9 and TRBJ2-1; 7 nucleotides align to TRBD2. This CDR3 contains 15 residues. V dropped 3 bases and J dropped 4; count of bases not matched to a gene: 7. Germline assignment: CDR1 SGDLS and CDR2 YYNGEE. This chain's CDR3 is CASSASAGNYNEQFF. The CDR3 nucleotides are TGTGCCAGCAGCGCTTCAGCGGGGAATTACAATGAGCAGTTCTTC.

V is TRBV18 and J is TRBJ1-2; 8 bases agree with TRBD1. The CDR3 is 14 residues long. The junction had 7 bases not matched to a gene; V was cut back by 6 bases and J by 4 bases. Germline values: CDR1 KGHSH, CDR2 LQKENI. The DNA for the CDR3 is TGTGCCAGCTCTCAAACAGGGGGAACCTATGGCTACACCTTC. Translating gives CASSQTGGTYGYTF.

The chain is built from TRBV5-6 and TRBJ2-1; D not resolved. Looked up from germline, CDR1 is SGHDT and CDR2 is YYEEEE. The V gene lost 4 bases and the J gene lost 7 bases, with 9 bases spanning the gap. The CDR3 totals 12 residues. CDR3 nucleotides: TGTGCCAGCAGCCTAAACGGGAATGAGCAGTTCTTC. Translated: CASSLNGNEQFF.

This sequence joins TRBV5-5 and TRBJ2-1; TRBD1 aligns across 12 bases. CDR1 and CDR2 (germline): SGHKS, YYEKEE (reference sequence). The CDR3 spans 16 residues. V dropped 4 bases and J dropped 7; count of bases not matched to a gene: 9. The CDR3 DNA sequence: TGTGCCAGCAGCCCCTTATGGGACAGGGGGCCTAATGAGCAGTTCTTC. Amino acids: CASSPLWDRGPNEQFF. The full variable domain, in which reference TRBV5-5 and TRBJ2-1 provide the parts outside the CDR3, is DAGVTQSPTHLIKTRGQQVTLRCSPISGHKSVSWYQQVLGQGPQFIFQYYEKEERGRGNFPDRFSARQFPNYSSELNVNALLLGDSALYLCASSPLWDRGPNEQFFGPGTRLTVL.

This chain connects TRBV7-2 to TRBJ2-3, with TRBD2 matching over 12 bases. Germline V gives CDR1 SGHTA, CDR2 FQGNSA. The CDR3 consists of 17 residues. V lost 1 base, J lost 2 bases, and 4 bases stayed unmatched. The CDR3 coding sequence is TGTGCCAGCAGCTTAGTCCCTAGCGGGGGGGTCACAGATACGCAGTATTTT. It is translated as CASSLVPSGGVTDTQYF.

The chain recombines TRBV10-3 with TRBJ2-5; D perhaps matches TRBD1 (5 bases). The J call may be in error: the DNA end matches TRBJ2-7 better. Germline lookup yields CDR1 ENHRY and CDR2 SYGVKD. This CDR3 comprises 14 residues. The CDR3 spells CAISESQGYYEQYF. CDR3 nucleotide sequence: TGTGCCATCAGTGAGAGCCAGGGTTACTACGAGCAGTACTTC.

The chain joins TRBV6-1 to TRBJ1-6; D remains unclear. Germline CDR1 MNHNS, CDR2 SASEGT. This CDR3 spans 15 amino acids. V lost 2 bases and J 7 bases, leaving 12 bases between the germline ends. CDR3 nucleotides: TGTGCCAGCAGTGAATACCGAGGGCGAAATTCACCCCTCCACTTT. Translating gives CASSEYRGRNSPLHF.

This chain uses TRBV5-5 with TRBJ1-3; no clear D gene. Germline V gene data show CDR1 as SGHKS and CDR2 as YYEKEE (reference sequence). This CDR3 has 15 residues. Trimming removed 3 bases at V and 0 bases at J, with 10 bases between. The CDR3 is CASSSSPLSGNTIYF. The DNA of the CDR3 is TGTGCCAGCAGCTCTAGCCCCCTCTCTGGAAACACCATATATTTT.

This chain joins TRBV6-1 and TRBJ2-6, with 9 nucleotides matching TRBD1. This CDR3 comprises 15 residues. The J segment lost 2 bases and the V segment lost 9 bases, leaving 5 bases of the junction unmatched. CDR1 MNHNS and CDR2 SASEGT come from the germline V gene. This CDR3 reads CASTRDRAGANVLTF. The DNA of the CDR3 is TGTGCCAGTACCCGGGACAGGGCTGGGGCCAACGTCCTGACTTTC.

The chain combines TRBV19 with TRBJ2-1; 14 bases agree with TRBD2. Germline V gives CDR1 LNHDA, CDR2 SQIVND (reference sequence). The J segment lost 2 bases and the V segment lost 8 bases, leaving 2 bases of the junction unmatched. The CDR3 length is 15 residues. The CDR3 is CASQTSGGAYNEQFF. DNA for the CDR3: TGTGCCAGTCAGACTAGCGGGGGGGCCTACAATGAGCAGTTCTTC.

CDR3 in amino acids: CASSLRTGGPPLHF. The CDR3, as DNA: TGTGCCAGTAGTCTCCGGACAGGGGGCCCACCCCTCCACTTT. The rearrangement joins TRBV19 to TRBJ1-6, with 11 bases that match TRBD1. Unmatched junction bases numbered 5, after V lost 5 bases and J lost 11 bases. The CDR3 spans 14 residues. The germline V gene encodes CDR1 LNHDA and CDR2 SQIVND (reference sequence).

The chain has TRBV4-1 and TRBJ2-5; 9 positions match TRBD1. The CDR3 is 13 residues long. CDR1 and CDR2 (germline): MGHRA, YSYEKL. The V and J ends lost 2 bases and 7 bases, in that order; junction bases with no gene match: 2. The DNA of the CDR3 is TGCGCCAGCAGCCAACCGGACAGGGGGACCCAGTACTTC. Translation gives CASSQPDRGTQYF.

The V and J genes are TRBV5-6 and TRBJ2-5; D is possibly TRBD1 (6 bases). The CDR3 loop spans 14 amino acids. Trimming removed 0 bases at V and 1 base at J, with 7 bases between. Germline CDR1 and CDR2: SGHDT and YYEEEE. The CDR3 DNA reads TGTGCCAGCAGCTTGGGGGGGCCCCAAGAGACCCAGTACTTC. As protein: CASSLGGPQETQYF. Together with reference TRBV5-6 and TRBJ2-5, the CDR3 gives the full variable domain: DAGVTQSPTHLIKTRGQQVTLRCSPKSGHDTVSWYQQALGQGPQFIFQYYEEEERQRGNFPDRFSGHQFPNYSSELNVNALLLGDSALYLCASSLGGPQETQYFGPGTRLLVL.

This sequence joins TRBV20-1 and TRBJ2-1; D is ambiguous. V gave up 2 bases and J gave up 10 bases, with 6 bases separating them. Germline values: CDR1 DFQATT, CDR2 SNEGSKA (reference sequence). The CDR3 covers 10 residues. The CDR3 DNA reads TGCAGTGCTAGACAGGTGGAGCAGTTCTTC. Translated, it gives CSARQVEQFF.

This chain's CDR3 is CASSHQGKRNIQYF. CDR3 nucleotide sequence: TGTGCCAGCAGCCACCAGGGGAAGAGAAACATTCAGTACTTC. The V and J genes are TRBV7-9 and TRBJ2-4; possible D gene TRBD1, 6 bases. V was clipped by 5 bases and J by 6 bases, with 14 bases between them. The CDR3 loop spans 14 amino acids. Germline V gene sequence: CDR1 SEHNR, CDR2 FQNEAQ (reference sequence).

This rearrangement joins TRBV25-1 to TRBJ2-1; D remains unclear. The germline V and J ends were trimmed by 5 bases and 0 bases, with 11 bases remaining between them. This CDR3 has 15 amino acids. The germline V gene encodes CDR1 MGHDK and CDR2 SYGVNS. In nucleotides, the CDR3 is TGTGCCAGCAGTCCGCGGTTAAGCTCCTACAATGAGCAGTTCTTC. It codes for CASSPRLSSYNEQFF.

The rearrangement uses TRBV5-1 and TRBJ1-5; the match to TRBD1 covers 7 bases. The ends lost 1 base at V and 4 bases at J; junction bases unmatched: 5. CDR3 size: 15 residues. Germline assignment: CDR1 SGHRS and CDR2 YFSETQ. CDR3: CASSLSGQQNQPQHF. The CDR3 nucleotides are TGCGCCAGCAGCTTGTCGGGACAGCAGAATCAGCCCCAGCATTTT.

V is TRBV5-1 and J is TRBJ1-3; D is ambiguous. Germline V gene lookup returns CDR1 SGHRS and CDR2 YFSETQ. The CDR3 length is 14 residues. V lost 1 base to trimming and J lost 4 bases, with 9 bases between them. For the CDR3, the DNA is TGCGCCAGCAGCTTGACGGGATCCGGAAACACCATATATTTT. It encodes CASSLTGSGNTIYF.

Written as DNA, the CDR3 is TGTGCCAGTAGAGACAGGGCGGACACTGAAGCTTTCTTT. Protein: CASRDRADTEAFF. V and J are TRBV19 and TRBJ1-1; TRBD1 matches 7 bases. Trimming took 6 bases from V and 3 from J; bases not matched to a gene: 4. The germline CDR1 and CDR2 sequences are LNHDA and SQIVND (reference sequence). The CDR3 is 13 amino acids.

The V gene is TRBV4-1, the J gene TRBJ1-3; 9 bases fit TRBD1. This CDR3 is built from 18 residues. Germline CDR1 and CDR2: MGHRA and YSYEKL. V dropped 1 base and J dropped 0; count of bases not matched to a gene: 7. This chain's CDR3 is CASSQGFGTGHSGNTIYF. The CDR3 region has the DNA TGCGCCAGCAGCCAAGGCTTTGGGACAGGGCACTCTGGAAACACCATATATTTT.

The rearrangement joins TRBV6-1 to TRBJ1-4; D might be TRBD1 (5 bases). The CDR3 runs to 15 residues. Germline V gives CDR1 MNHNS, CDR2 SASEGT. Trimming cost V 3 bases and J 7 bases, with 15 bases left between them. CDR3 protein: CASSDGGGDGEKLFF. The CDR3 bases are TGTGCCAGCAGTGACGGGGGGGGAGATGGTGAAAAACTGTTTTTT.

V is TRBV4-1 and J is TRBJ2-3; TRBD2 matches at 7 bases. The CDR3 runs 17 residues. V shed 4 bases, J shed 1 base, and the junction held 11 bases outside the gene matches. Germline V lookup: CDR1 MGHRA, CDR2 YSYEKL. The CDR3 loop is CASSPRESGDGTDTQYF. The CDR3 DNA follows: TGCGCCAGCAGCCCCCGGGAGAGCGGGGACGGCACAGATACGCAGTATTTT.